This T cell receptor beta chain was observed in a study of cytomegalovirus exposure and HLA in healthy donors. From germline, CDR1 is LGHNA and CDR2 YSLEER. V was clipped by 1 base and J by 3 bases; unmatched bases: 5. The CDR3 consists of 16 residues. This clone turned up a few times. The PCR contained 60 Vbeta and 13 Jbeta primers. The table came from immunoSEQ multiplex PCR; TCRdb's copy has only in-frame clones and leaves some out. The sample yields over 110,000 clones, roughly 80% seen once. The chain has TRBV4-3 and TRBJ2-7; TRBD1 matches at 11 bases. The receptor comes from a female donor in good health and CMV-seronegative. Sequencing was carried out using PBMCs. CDR3 loop: CASSQAEDRGLYEQYF. In DNA, the CDR3 is TGCGCCAGCAGCCAAGCCGAGGACAGGGGGCTCTACGAGCAGTACTTC.